The 26 T cell receptor beta chains given below trace back to one sample, sequenced in a study of T-cell reconstitution after alpha-beta-depleted transplantation in children. The antigens these receptors bind are not known. Preparation of the TCRbeta library used unique molecular identifiers. TCRdb processed the PCR reads anew with MiXCR; each CDR3 protein has one entry. This sample carries hundreds of thousands of distinct CDR3 sequences, roughly 7.8% of them seen once, and the ten largest clones take approximately 9.6%. General study findings and limits: When one year had passed after transplant, most T-cell counts and diversity came from newly produced T cells.

Sequencing used peripheral blood, obtained 360 days after TCRalphabeta/CD19-depleted stem cell transplant. Source of these receptors: a female patient between 2 and 15 years old who had a stem cell transplant for Fanconi anemia, so the T cells may come from the graft donor.

The V and J genes are TRBV4-2 and TRBJ2-3; 8 bases align to TRBD2. The CDR3 contains 19 residues. V lost 0 bases to trimming and J lost 5 bases; unmatched junction nucleotides: 16. Germline-derived CDR1 and CDR2 are LGHNA and YNFKEQ. The chain's CDR3 is CASSQEVYGGGFRVDTQYF. The CDR3 region has the DNA TGTGCCAGCAGCCAAGAGGTTTACGGGGGGGGCTTTAGGGTAGATACGCAGTATTTT.

The rearrangement uses TRBV5-5 and TRBJ2-1, with no clear D. With 0 bases removed from V and 10 bases from J, the gap between germline ends came to 11 bases. The CDR3 extends over 13 amino acids. Germline CDR1 is SGHKS and CDR2 is YYEKEE (reference sequence). CDR3 DNA sequence: TGTGCCAGCAGCTTGGGAACTTTCGCCGAGCAGTTCTTC. Translation gives CASSLGTFAEQFF. Full variable domain (rest looked up from reference TRBV5-5 and TRBJ2-1): DAGVTQSPTHLIKTRGQQVTLRCSPISGHKSVSWYQQVLGQGPQFIFQYYEKEERGRGNFPDRFSARQFPNYSSELNVNALLLGDSALYLCASSLGTFAEQFFGPGTRLTVL.

J is TRBJ2-1 and V is TRBV4-2; 15 nucleotides line up with TRBD2. Germline CDR1 reads LGHNA; CDR2 reads YNFKEQ. V trimming: 3 bases; J trimming: 6 bases; junction bases outside the gene matches: 6. This CDR3 is built from 17 residues. The CDR3 sequence is CASSHPGTSGGFNEQFF. The CDR3 coding sequence is TGTGCCAGCAGCCATCCTGGGACTAGCGGGGGGTTCAATGAGCAGTTCTTC.

This clonotype was counted ten times or more. V gene TRBV4-1 combines with J gene TRBJ2-2; no clear D gene. Germline lookup yields CDR1 MGHRA and CDR2 YSYEKL. Trimming removed 0 bases from V and 6 bases from J, with 11 bases in between. The CDR3 is 15 amino acids. CDR3 DNA sequence: TGCGCCAGCAGCCAAGAAGGAAGGGTCTCCGGGGAGCTGTTTTTT. It is translated as CASSQEGRVSGELFF.

This clonotype was counted many times. The chain has TRBV5-1 and TRBJ2-5; 7 bases align to TRBD1. CDR3 length equals 13 residues. J lost 4 bases, V lost 4 bases, and 4 bases had no gene match. Germline-derived CDR1 and CDR2 are SGHRS and YFSETQ. As DNA, the CDR3 is TGCGCCAGCAGCGACGAGGGGGCAGAGACCCAGTACTTC. Translation gives CASSDEGAETQYF.

This clonotype occurred a few times. The chain is built from TRBV7-2 and TRBJ1-2; possibly TRBD1 for D (6 bases). This CDR3 is built from 13 residues. The V end lost 1 base, the J end lost 6 bases, and 9 bases lay between the germline ends. Germline CDR1 SGHTA, CDR2 FQGNSA. The CDR3 loop is CASSLEGVHGYTF. DNA of the CDR3: TGTGCCAGCAGCTTAGAGGGGGTACATGGCTACACCTTC.

The chain has TRBV14 and TRBJ2-7; no clear D gene. The germline V and J ends were trimmed by 1 base and 7 bases, with 17 bases remaining between them. The CDR3 spans 15 residues. Germline V lookup: CDR1 SGHDN, CDR2 FVKESK. The CDR3 sequence is CASSQVFGGSLEQYF. The CDR3 DNA sequence: TGTGCCAGCAGCCAAGTATTCGGCGGTTCCTTAGAGCAGTACTTC. Filled out from reference TRBV14 and TRBJ2-7, the complete variable domain reads EAGVTQFPSHSVIEKGQTVTLRCDPISGHDNLYWYRRVMGKEIKFLLHFVKESKQDESGMPNNRFLAERTGGTYSTLKVQPAELEDSGVYFCASSQVFGGSLEQYFGPGTRLTVT.

This clonotype was counted many times. The rearrangement uses TRBV27 and TRBJ2-7; maybe TRBD1 (5 bases). Trimming took 5 bases from V and 2 from J, leaving 13 bases between them. Germline assignment: CDR1 MNHEY and CDR2 SMNVEV (reference sequence). The CDR3 has 14 residues. This CDR3 reads CASSDLEGAYEQYF. In nucleotides, the CDR3 is TGTGCCAGCAGTGACCTAGAAGGGGCCTACGAGCAGTACTTC.

This clonotype was seen many times. V is TRBV2 and J is TRBJ2-1, with 7 nucleotides matching TRBD2. V dropped 4 bases and J dropped 4; count of bases not matched to a gene: 4. This CDR3 comprises 14 residues. The germline gives CDR1 SNHLY, CDR2 FYNNEI. The CDR3 loop is CASSVLAEYNEQFF. The CDR3 nucleotides read TGTGCCAGCAGTGTCCTAGCGGAGTACAATGAGCAGTTCTTC.

There are a few counts of this clonotype. The rearrangement links TRBV5-4 to TRBJ1-6; TRBD1 is a possible D gene (5 bases). Between the trimmed V and J ends, which lost 0 bases and 6 bases, there was a span of 10 bases. Germline CDR1 reads SGHNT; CDR2 reads YYREEE (reference sequence). There are 15 residues in the CDR3. CDR3 in amino acids: CASSLAGGRNSPLHF. DNA of the CDR3: TGTGCCAGCAGCTTGGCTGGGGGACGTAATTCACCCCTCCACTTT.

The chain couples TRBV4-2 to TRBJ1-4; the D is unclear. This CDR3 is built from 16 residues. Trimming took 4 bases from V and 0 from J, leaving 12 bases between them. Germline CDR1 reads LGHNA; CDR2 reads YNFKEQ. CDR3 residues: CASSRRAVATNEKLFF. DNA of the CDR3: TGTGCCAGCAGCCGAAGAGCCGTTGCAACTAATGAAAAACTGTTTTTT.

This clonotype was detected only a few times. The chain uses TRBV20-1 and TRBJ2-7; 9 bases are shared with TRBD2. CDR1 is DFQATT and CDR2 is SNEGSKA in the germline V gene (reference sequence). Trimming cost V 2 bases and J 6 bases; bases outside gene matches: 17. The CDR3 sequence is 17 residues long. CDR3 loop: CSARSGFPQGGGGEQYF. CDR3 DNA: TGCAGTGCTAGATCTGGGTTTCCACAAGGCGGGGGGGGCGAGCAGTACTTC.

This clonotype has more than one count but fewer than ten. The V gene is TRBV28, the J gene TRBJ2-1, with D perhaps matching TRBD2 (6 bases). The CDR3 runs 15 residues. V was shortened by 6 bases and J by 4 bases, with 16 bases between the two germline ends. Germline lookup yields CDR1 MDHEN and CDR2 SYDVKM. The DNA for the CDR3 is TGTGCCAGCAGAGAGAGGGAGGCCCTTTACAATGAGCAGTTCTTC. As protein: CASREREALYNEQFF.

In its sample, this clonotype was seen a few times. CDR3 region: CSGIESGTSVIEQFF. The CDR3 DNA reads TGCAGTGGCATAGAATCCGGGACTAGCGTAATTGAGCAGTTCTTC. The chain recombines TRBV20-1 with TRBJ2-1, with TRBD2 matching over 10 bases. V gave up 7 bases and J gave up 9 bases; unmatched junction bases: 15. Germline V CDR1 and CDR2: DFQATT, SNEGSKA (reference sequence). The CDR3 covers 15 residues.

This clonotype was observed a handful of times. The J gene is TRBJ2-7, the V gene TRBV18; 7 bases are a match to TRBD1. The CDR3 runs to 15 residues. Per the germline V gene, CDR1 is KGHSH and CDR2 is LQKENI. V lost 2 bases to trimming and J lost 6 bases; unmatched junction nucleotides: 10. The CDR3 here is CASSPMTDRAGEQYF. DNA of the CDR3: TGTGCCAGCTCACCAATGACCGACAGGGCGGGCGAGCAGTACTTC.

The chain is built from TRBV9 and TRBJ1-5; 10 bases map to TRBD1. Germline CDR1 reads SGDLS; CDR2 reads YYNGEE. The CDR3 is made up of 15 amino acids. Germline trimming cut 3 bases from V and 4 bases from J; bases unmatched to any gene: 4. This CDR3 reads CASSATGGANQPQHF. The CDR3 nucleotides are TGTGCCAGCAGCGCGACAGGGGGCGCGAATCAGCCCCAGCATTTT.

This clonotype was detected many times. V usage is TRBV28 and J usage is TRBJ1-2; 7 nucleotides align to TRBD1. This CDR3 has 16 amino acids. The V gene end was trimmed by 3 bases and the J gene end by 6 bases; junction bases not matched to a gene: 13. The germline gives CDR1 MDHEN, CDR2 SYDVKM. In DNA form, the CDR3 reads TGTGCCAGCAGTTTTCGGGCAGGGGGTTCCGCGGATGGCTACACCTTC. Its translation: CASSFRAGGSADGYTF.

This clonotype was seen repeatedly, ten times or more. V gene TRBV9 combines with J gene TRBJ2-3; a possible D gene is TRBD2 (6 bases). This CDR3 has 17 amino acids. Trimming removed 0 bases at V and 6 bases at J, with 20 bases between. The germline gives CDR1 SGDLS, CDR2 YYNGEE. The CDR3 is CASSVVPGSGGADTQYF. Written as DNA, the CDR3 is TGTGCCAGCAGCGTAGTGCCCGGGAGTGGAGGTGCGGATACGCAGTATTTT.

The DNA for the CDR3 is TGTGCCAGCAGCAAAAGTACGGGGGGCCTAAAGGACTATGGCTACACCTTC. Its protein product is CASSKSTGGLKDYGYTF. This chain links TRBV21-1 with TRBJ1-2. TRBV21-1 counts as a pseudogene. This CDR3 is built from 17 residues.

This clonotype was recorded at least ten times. This CDR3 is CSALTGETDTQYF. Here the CDR3 DNA reads TGCAGCGCTCTTACAGGGGAAACAGATACGCAGTATTTT. The chain combines TRBV29-1 with TRBJ2-3; TRBD1 matches 7 bases. Trimming removed 7 bases from V and 3 bases from J; junction bases left unmatched: 7. The CDR3 has 13 amino acids. The germline CDR1 and CDR2 sequences are SQVTM and ANQGSEA.

This clonotype occurred many times. This chain joins TRBV6-5 and TRBJ2-2, with 9 bases identical to TRBD1. Germline CDR1 MNHEY, CDR2 SVGAGI. The V segment lost 4 bases and the J segment 4 bases; nucleotides outside the gene matches: 10. This CDR3 is built from 17 residues. CDR3 sequence reads: CASSFGSGTGITGELFF. The CDR3, as DNA: TGTGCCAGCAGTTTCGGGTCCGGGACAGGGATCACCGGGGAGCTGTTTTTT.

This clonotype was recorded a few times. The rearrangement joins TRBV7-8 to TRBJ2-7; a possible D gene is TRBD1 (8 bases). CDR3 length equals 13 residues. The V end lost 5 bases, the J end lost 6 bases, and 14 bases lay between the germline ends. The germline CDR1 and CDR2 sequences are SGHVS and FQNEAQ. The DNA of the CDR3 is TGTGCCAGCAGCATACACAGGGGGGGCGAGCAGTACTTC. Protein sequence: CASSIHRGGEQYF.

This clonotype was found many times. The J gene is TRBJ2-3, the V gene TRBV4-2, with TRBD2 identical over 10 bases. Per germline, CDR1 LGHNA and CDR2 YNFKEQ. The CDR3 spans 18 residues. V was clipped by 0 bases and J by 0 bases; unmatched bases: 6. The CDR3 spells CASSQDLAGEDSTDTQYF. CDR3 bases: TGTGCCAGCAGCCAAGATCTAGCGGGGGAAGACAGCACAGATACGCAGTATTTT.

The CDR3 reads CASSYSEFGLAGTYNEQFF. DNA of the CDR3: TGTGCCAGCAGTTACTCGGAGTTCGGGCTAGCGGGGACCTACAATGAGCAGTTCTTC. The genes are TRBV6-2 or TRBV6-3 and TRBJ2-1, with 9 bases fitting TRBD2. The J segment lost 2 bases and the V segment lost 0 bases, leaving 11 bases of the junction unmatched. Germline V CDR1 and CDR2: MNHEY, SVGEGT. This CDR3 region has 19 residues.

Ten or more counts support this clonotype. V gene TRBV5-1 combines with J gene TRBJ1-1; D is unresolved. This CDR3 contains 13 residues. The germline CDR1 and CDR2 sequences are SGHRS and YFSETQ. Trimming stripped 4 bases from V and 1 base from J, with 8 bases between. DNA of the CDR3: TGCGCCAGCAGCCTATCCACGAACACTGAAGCTTTCTTT. Protein: CASSLSTNTEAFF.

The chain recombines TRBV18 with TRBJ1-2, with TRBD1 matching 7 bases. From germline, CDR1 is KGHSH and CDR2 LQKENI. The CDR3 contains 13 residues. V lost 6 bases, J lost 6 bases, and 7 bases stayed unmatched. The CDR3 region is CASSQEGADGYTF. The CDR3 nucleotides read TGTGCCAGCTCCCAAGAGGGGGCGGATGGCTACACCTTC.